This TCR beta chain derives from a study of blood T cell repertoires in COVID-19. Study background: Sites in the United States, Italy and Spain provided acute and convalescent COVID-19 samples. In each case, the material was cDNA or gDNA derived from T cells, B-cell-depleted T cells, or PBMCs.

In the source study's methods: Amplification from reference gene primers served as the basis for estimated nucleated cell counts. The assay was immunoSEQ multiplex PCR, and TCRdb's table has in-frame clones only and misses some. The DNA gave D and trimming, while V, J and clone size come from that table. The sample yields 35,000 to 45,000 clones, 70% to 90% seen once. Germline V gene lookup returns CDR1 SEHNR and CDR2 FQNEAQ (reference sequence). Trimming pared 0 bases from V and 2 bases from J, leaving 10 bases between. The CDR3 has 15 amino acids. This clonotype was sampled from a human donor in a cohort sampled during active COVID-19. Sequenced material: peripheral blood. This sequence joins TRBV7-9 and TRBJ1-1, with D possibly being TRBD1 (5 bases). The CDR3 reads CASSLALGQNTEAFF. The CDR3 nucleotides are TGTGCCAGCAGCTTAGCGCTTGGACAAAACACTGAAGCTTTCTTT. Drawing the rest from reference TRBV7-9 and TRBJ1-1, the complete variable domain is DTGVSQNPRHKITKRGQNVTFRCDPISEHNRLYWYRQTLGQGPEFLTYFQNEAQLEKSRLLSDRFSAERPKGSFSTLEIQRTEQGDSAMYLCASSLALGQNTEAFFGQGTRLTVV.